The 7 T cell receptor beta chains below come from one sample, sequenced in a study of shared clonotypes between healthy human individuals (dated by TCRdb to about 2020). Preparation of the library involved the immunoSEQ multiplex PCR assay. The table comes from immuneACCESS by way of TCRdb, which keeps in-frame sequences with V and J called. Part of the clones is missing from these tables; in studies checked, under half for an unresolved V gene and the rest for unknown reasons. The sample includes more than 1,200,000 clones, with just under 99% observed a single time. Jointly, the top ten make up roughly 0.35% of the sample. The specimen was naive CD4+ T cells sorted from blood. Read against the paper, the sample's cell subset or site label means: CD45RA+ positively selected. These receptors were collected from a man aged 25-45 years in good health.

This sequence joins TRBV11-1 and TRBJ2-7; unclear D gene. The germline V and J ends were trimmed by 4 bases and 7 bases, with 11 bases remaining between them. Germline assignment: CDR1 SGHAT and CDR2 FQDESV (reference sequence). The CDR3 covers 12 residues. This CDR3 reads CASSYHLGEQYF. The CDR3 bases are TGTGCCAGCAGCTATCACCTTGGGGAGCAGTACTTC.

Notes on this clone: The same CDR3 is also encoded by other DNA sequences in this sample. The V call is TRBV5-1, the J call TRBJ2-7, with a weak D call TRBD2 (5 bases). Deletions cut 0 bases from V and 0 bases from J, with 7 bases between. The CDR3 sequence is 14 residues long. The V gene's germline CDR1 is SGHRS and CDR2 YFSETQ. As DNA, the CDR3 is TGCGCCAGCAGCTTGGTTGGGAGCTCCTACGAGCAGTACTTC. Its translation: CASSLVGSSYEQYF.

The rearrangement links TRBV5-1 to TRBJ2-7; the match to TRBD1 covers 8 bases. The CDR3 spans 17 residues. Germline loops: CDR1 SGHRS, CDR2 YFSETQ. J lost 4 bases, V lost 3 bases, and 15 bases had no gene match. The CDR3 nucleotides read TGCGCCAGCAGCTCTGGGGGGTCGCGACAGGGGAGTTACGAGCAGTACTTC. Amino acids: CASSSGGSRQGSYEQYF.

The rearrangement joins TRBV29-1 to TRBJ2-3, with no clear D. The germline gives CDR1 SQVTM, CDR2 ANQGSEA. V was pared by 6 bases and J by 5 bases, with 15 bases between. This CDR3 region has 13 residues. CDR3 sequence: CSVGPILIDTQYF. As DNA, the CDR3 is TGCAGCGTCGGGCCGATCTTGATAGATACGCAGTATTTT.

This chain uses TRBV2 with TRBJ2-1, with D uncertain. The V end lost 2 bases, the J end lost 2 bases, and 4 bases lay between the germline ends. CDR1 SNHLY and CDR2 FYNNEI come from the germline V gene. The CDR3 runs 13 residues. The CDR3 region is CASSERTYNEQFF. The DNA for the CDR3 is TGTGCCAGCAGTGAAAGAACCTACAATGAGCAGTTCTTC.

CDR3 DNA sequence: TGTGCCAGCAGCTTCTCCGTTTTGGCGGCCAACACCGGGGAGCTGTTTTTT. Residues: CASSFSVLAANTGELFF. The chain has TRBV5-6 and TRBJ2-2; D unresolved. The V gene's germline CDR1 is SGHDT and CDR2 YYEEEE. The CDR3 extends over 17 amino acids. Trimming removed 2 bases from V and 2 bases from J, with 16 bases in between.

The chain combines TRBV2 with TRBJ2-1; 9 nucleotides align to TRBD1. With 7 bases clipped from V and 5 bases from J, the junction kept 3 bases outside the gene matches. The CDR3 covers 13 residues. Germline values: CDR1 SNHLY, CDR2 FYNNEI. The DNA for the CDR3 is TGTGCCAGCAAACAGGGGGCCAACAATGAGCAGTTCTTC. Protein product: CASKQGANNEQFF.